This T cell receptor beta chain was identified during a study of T cell responses to AZD1222 COVID-19 vaccine. For this clone: Its antigen is unidentified.

Study-wide findings and caveats: Baseline seropositivity characterized only a handful of AZD1222 recipients.

CDR3 length: 15 residues. In germline, CDR1 is SNHLY, CDR2 FYNNEI. The V gene lost 5 bases and the J gene lost 0 bases, with 12 bases spanning the gap. Profiled with immunoSEQ multiplex PCR; TCRdb holds only in-frame clones, not every one. The sample includes 90,000 to 120,000 clones, 85% to 95% of them seen just once. The sequence was obtained from an adult in good health. The input for sequencing was peripheral blood, taken on day 0 of AZD1222 vaccination. The chain recombines TRBV2 with TRBJ2-3, with D unresolved. The CDR3 bases are TGTGCCAGCAGTTTCGACCGGATTAGCACAGATACGCAGTATTTT. Protein: CASSFDRISTDTQYF.